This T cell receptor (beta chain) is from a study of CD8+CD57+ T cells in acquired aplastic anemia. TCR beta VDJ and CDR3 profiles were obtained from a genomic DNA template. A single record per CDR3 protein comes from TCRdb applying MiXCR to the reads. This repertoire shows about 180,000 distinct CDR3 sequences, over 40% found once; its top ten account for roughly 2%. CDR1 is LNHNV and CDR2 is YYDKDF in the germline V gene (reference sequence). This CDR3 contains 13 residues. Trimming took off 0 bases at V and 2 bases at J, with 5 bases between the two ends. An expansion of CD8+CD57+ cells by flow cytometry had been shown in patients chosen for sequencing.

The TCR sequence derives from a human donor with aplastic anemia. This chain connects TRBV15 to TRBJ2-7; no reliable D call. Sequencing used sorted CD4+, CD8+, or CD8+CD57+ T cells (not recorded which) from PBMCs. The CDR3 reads CATSRDPAYEQYF. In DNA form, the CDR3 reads TGTGCCACCAGCAGAGATCCCGCCTACGAGCAGTACTTC.